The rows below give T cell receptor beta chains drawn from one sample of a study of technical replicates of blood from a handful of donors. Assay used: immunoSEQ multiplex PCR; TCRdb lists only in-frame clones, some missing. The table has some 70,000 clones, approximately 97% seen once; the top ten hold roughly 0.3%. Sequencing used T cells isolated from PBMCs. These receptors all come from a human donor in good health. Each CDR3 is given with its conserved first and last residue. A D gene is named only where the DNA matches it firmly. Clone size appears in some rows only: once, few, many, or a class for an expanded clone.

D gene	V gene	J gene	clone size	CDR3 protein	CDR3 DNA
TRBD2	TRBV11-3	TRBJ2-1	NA	CASSLGLAGGLREQFF	TGTGCCAGCAGCTTAGGTCTAGCGGGAGGGCTACGTGAGCAGTTCTTC
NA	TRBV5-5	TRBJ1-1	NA	CASSSSLNTEAFF	TGTGCCAGCAGCTCCTCTCTGAACACTGAAGCTTTCTTT
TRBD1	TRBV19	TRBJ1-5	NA	CASRDREQPQHF	TGTGCCAGTAGAGACAGGGAACAGCCCCAGCATTTT
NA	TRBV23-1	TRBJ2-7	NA	CASSQWEDPYEQYF	TGCGCCAGCAGTCAATGGGAGGACCCCTACGAGCAGTACTTC
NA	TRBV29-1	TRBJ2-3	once	CSVEDLSSGNTDTQYF	TGCAGCGTTGAAGATCTTTCGAGCGGTAACACAGATACGCAGTATTTT
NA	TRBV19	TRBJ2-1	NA	CASSLTDSRDEQFF	TGTGCCAGTAGTTTAACGGACAGTCGGGATGAGCAGTTCTTC
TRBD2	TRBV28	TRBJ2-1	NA	CASSFSGSVNEQFF	TGTGCCAGCAGTTTTAGCGGGAGTGTAAATGAGCAGTTCTTC
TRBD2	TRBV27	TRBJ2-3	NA	CASRGLADLSDTQYF	TGTGCCAGCAGGGGACTAGCGGACCTCTCAGATACGCAGTATTTT
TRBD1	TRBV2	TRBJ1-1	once	CASTLTGPTEAFF	TGTGCCAGCACCTTGACAGGGCCCACTGAAGCTTTCTTT
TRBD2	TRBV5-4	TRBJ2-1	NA	CASSLPLAAYNEQFF	TGTGCCAGCAGCTTACCACTAGCGGCATACAATGAGCAGTTCTTC
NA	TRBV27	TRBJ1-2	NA	CASSPDRIYGYTF	TGTGCCAGCAGTCCAGACAGGATCTATGGCTACACCTTC
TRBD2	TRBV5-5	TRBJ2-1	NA	CASSSGLAGEYNEQFF	TGTGCCAGCAGCTCCGGACTAGCGGGAGAGTACAATGAGCAGTTCTTC
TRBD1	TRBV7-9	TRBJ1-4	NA	CASSLPSMTRGREKLFF	TGTGCCAGCAGCTTACCCAGTATGACGAGGGGGCGGGAAAAACTGTTTTTT
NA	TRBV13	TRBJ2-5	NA	CASSLVGREETQYF	TGTGCCAGCAGCTTAGTAGGCAGGGAAGAGACCCAGTACTTC
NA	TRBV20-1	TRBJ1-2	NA	CSARFGGGYTF	TGCAGTGCTAGATTTGGCGGTGGCTACACCTTC
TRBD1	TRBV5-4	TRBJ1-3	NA	CASRLPRTGLRSGNTIYF	TGTGCCAGCAGACTCCCTCGGACAGGGTTAAGGTCTGGAAACACCATATATTTT
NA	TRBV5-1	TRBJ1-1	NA	CASSLDINTEAFF	TGCGCCAGCAGCTTGGATATTAACACTGAAGCTTTCTTT
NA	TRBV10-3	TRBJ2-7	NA	CATTAGSNYEQYF	TGTGCCACCACGGCGGGGTCAAACTACGAGCAGTACTTC
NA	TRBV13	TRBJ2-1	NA	CASSLGHPFSNEQFF	TGTGCCAGCAGCTTGGGACACCCCTTCTCGAATGAGCAGTTCTTC
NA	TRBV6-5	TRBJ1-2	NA	CASSYGGLYGGYTF	TGTGCCAGCAGTTACGGCGGACTCTACGGGGGCTACACCTTC
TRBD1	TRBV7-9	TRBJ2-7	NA	CASSLGPGQSYEQYF	TGTGCCAGCAGCTTGGGGCCGGGACAGTCCTACGAGCAGTACTTC
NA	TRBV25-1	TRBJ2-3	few	CASSPPRGMGTQYF	TGTGCCAGCAGTCCTCCGAGAGGGATGGGTACGCAGTATTTT
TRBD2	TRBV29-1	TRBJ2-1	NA	CSVTKLAGGYNEQFF	TGCAGCGTTACCAAACTAGCGGGAGGGTACAATGAGCAGTTCTTC
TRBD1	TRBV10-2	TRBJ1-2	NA	CASSKGQGLDGYTF	TGCGCCAGCAGTAAAGGACAGGGGCTAGATGGCTACACCTTC
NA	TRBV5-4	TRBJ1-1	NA	CASSLGHVNTEAFF	TGTGCCAGCAGCTTGGGACATGTGAACACTGAAGCTTTCTTT
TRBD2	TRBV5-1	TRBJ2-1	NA	CASSLSGSSYNEQFF	TGCGCCAGCAGCCTTAGCGGGAGCTCCTACAATGAGCAGTTCTTC
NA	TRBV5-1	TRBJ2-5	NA	CASSLGEAKTQYF	TGCGCCAGCAGCTTGGGGGAGGCAAAGACCCAGTACTTC
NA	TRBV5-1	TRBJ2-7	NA	CASSLEGDEQYF	TGCGCCAGCAGCTTGGAAGGGGACGAGCAGTACTTC
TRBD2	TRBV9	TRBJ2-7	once	CASSVGVRGLAGANEQYF	TGTGCCAGCAGCGTAGGAGTAAGGGGACTAGCGGGAGCCAACGAGCAGTACTTC